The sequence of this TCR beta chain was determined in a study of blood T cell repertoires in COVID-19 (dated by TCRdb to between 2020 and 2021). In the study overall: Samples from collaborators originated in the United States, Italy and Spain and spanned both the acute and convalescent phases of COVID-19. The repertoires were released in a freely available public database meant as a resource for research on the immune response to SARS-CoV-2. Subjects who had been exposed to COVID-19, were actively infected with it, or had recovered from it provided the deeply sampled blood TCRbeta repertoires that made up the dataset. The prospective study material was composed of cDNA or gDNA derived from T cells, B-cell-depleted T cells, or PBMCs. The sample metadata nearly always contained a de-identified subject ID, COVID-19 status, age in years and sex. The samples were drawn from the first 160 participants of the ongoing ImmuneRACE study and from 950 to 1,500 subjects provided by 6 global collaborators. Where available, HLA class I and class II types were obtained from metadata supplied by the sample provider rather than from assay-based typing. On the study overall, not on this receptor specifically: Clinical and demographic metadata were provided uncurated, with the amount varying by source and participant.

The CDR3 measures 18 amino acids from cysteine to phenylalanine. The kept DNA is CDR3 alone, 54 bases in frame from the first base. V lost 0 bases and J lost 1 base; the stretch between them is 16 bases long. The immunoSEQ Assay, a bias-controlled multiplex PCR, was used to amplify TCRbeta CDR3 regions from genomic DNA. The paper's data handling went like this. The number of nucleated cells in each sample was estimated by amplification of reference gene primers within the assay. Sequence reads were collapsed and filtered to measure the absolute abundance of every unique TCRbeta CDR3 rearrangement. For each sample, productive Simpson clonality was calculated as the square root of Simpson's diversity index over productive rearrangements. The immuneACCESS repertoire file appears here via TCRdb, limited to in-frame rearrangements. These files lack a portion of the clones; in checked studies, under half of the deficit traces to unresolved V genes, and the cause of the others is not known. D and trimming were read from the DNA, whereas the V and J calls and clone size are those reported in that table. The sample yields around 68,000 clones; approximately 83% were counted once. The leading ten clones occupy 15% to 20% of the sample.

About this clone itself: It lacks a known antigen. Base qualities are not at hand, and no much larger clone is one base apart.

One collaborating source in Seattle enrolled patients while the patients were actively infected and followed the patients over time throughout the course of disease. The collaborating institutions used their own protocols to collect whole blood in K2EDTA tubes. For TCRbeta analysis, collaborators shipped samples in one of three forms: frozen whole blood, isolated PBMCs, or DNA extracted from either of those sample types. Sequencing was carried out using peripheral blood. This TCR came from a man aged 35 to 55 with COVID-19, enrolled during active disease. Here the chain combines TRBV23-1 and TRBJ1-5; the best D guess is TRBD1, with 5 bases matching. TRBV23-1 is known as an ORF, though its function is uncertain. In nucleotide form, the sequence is TGCGCCAGCAGTCAATCTTGGGGGGAACAGACCAGCAATCAGCCCCAGCATTTT. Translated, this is CASSQSWGEQTSNQPQHF.